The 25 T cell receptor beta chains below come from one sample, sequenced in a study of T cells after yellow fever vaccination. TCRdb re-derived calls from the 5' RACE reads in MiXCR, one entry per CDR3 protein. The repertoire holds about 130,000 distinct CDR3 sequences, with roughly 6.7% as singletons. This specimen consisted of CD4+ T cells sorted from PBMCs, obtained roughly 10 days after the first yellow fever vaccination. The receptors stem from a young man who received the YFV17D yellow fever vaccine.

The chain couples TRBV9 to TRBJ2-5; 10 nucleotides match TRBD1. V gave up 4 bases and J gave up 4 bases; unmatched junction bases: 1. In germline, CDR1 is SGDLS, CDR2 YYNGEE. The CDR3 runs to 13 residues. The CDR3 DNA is TGTGCCAGCAGCCGGACAGGGGGAGAGACCCAGTACTTC. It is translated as CASSRTGGETQYF.

Here the CDR3 reads CASSLASSFLGVRYTF. The CDR3 DNA sequence: TGTGCCAGCAGCCTTGCTTCGAGTTTCTTGGGTGTTCGCTACACCTTC. The V and J genes are TRBV12-3 or TRBV12-4 and TRBJ1-2; D is ambiguous. V lost 6 bases, J lost 9 bases, and 26 bases lay in between. This CDR3 region has 16 residues.

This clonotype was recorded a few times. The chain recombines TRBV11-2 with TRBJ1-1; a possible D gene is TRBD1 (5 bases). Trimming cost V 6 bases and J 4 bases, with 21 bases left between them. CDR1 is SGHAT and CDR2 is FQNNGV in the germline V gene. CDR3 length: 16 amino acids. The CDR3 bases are TGTGCCAGCAGGAACAAAGGTGGGCAGGGTTCCACTGAAGCTTTCTTT. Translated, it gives CASRNKGGQGSTEAFF.

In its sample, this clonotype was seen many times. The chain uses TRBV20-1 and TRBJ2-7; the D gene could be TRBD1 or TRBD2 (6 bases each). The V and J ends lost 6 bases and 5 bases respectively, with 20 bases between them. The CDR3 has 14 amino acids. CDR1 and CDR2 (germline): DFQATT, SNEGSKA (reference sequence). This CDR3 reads CSAATGASMNEQYF. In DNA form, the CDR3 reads TGCAGTGCAGCGACGGGGGCGAGCATGAACGAGCAGTACTTC.

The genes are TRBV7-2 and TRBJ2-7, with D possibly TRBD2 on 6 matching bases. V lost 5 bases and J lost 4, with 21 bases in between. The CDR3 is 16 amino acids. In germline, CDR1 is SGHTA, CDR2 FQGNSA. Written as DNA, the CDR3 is TGTGCCAGCAGCGCGGGGCGGGGTGGGGGACCATACGAGCAGTACTTC. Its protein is CASSAGRGGGPYEQYF.

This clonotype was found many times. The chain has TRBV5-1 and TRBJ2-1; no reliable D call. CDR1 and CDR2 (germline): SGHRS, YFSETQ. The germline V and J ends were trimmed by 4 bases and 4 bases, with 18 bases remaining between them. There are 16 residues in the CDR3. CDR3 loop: CASSPPTNAIYNEQFF. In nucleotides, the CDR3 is TGCGCCAGCAGCCCTCCAACTAACGCTATATACAATGAGCAGTTCTTC.

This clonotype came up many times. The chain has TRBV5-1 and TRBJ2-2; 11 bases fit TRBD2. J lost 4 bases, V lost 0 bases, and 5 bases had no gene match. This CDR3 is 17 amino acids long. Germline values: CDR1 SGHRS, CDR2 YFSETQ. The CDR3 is CASSLEASGGITGELFF. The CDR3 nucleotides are TGCGCCAGCAGCTTGGAAGCTAGCGGGGGGATCACCGGGGAGCTGTTTTTT. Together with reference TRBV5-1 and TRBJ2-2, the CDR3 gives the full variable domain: KAGVTQTPRYLIKTRGQQVTLSCSPISGHRSVSWYQQTPGQGLQFLFEYFSETQRNKGNFPGRFSGRQFSNSRSEMNVSTLELGDSALYLCASSLEASGGITGELFFGEGSRLTVL.

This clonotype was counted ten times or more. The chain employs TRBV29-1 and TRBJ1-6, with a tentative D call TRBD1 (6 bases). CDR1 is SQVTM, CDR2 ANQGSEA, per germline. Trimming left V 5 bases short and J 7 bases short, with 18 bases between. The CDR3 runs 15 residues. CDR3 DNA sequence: TGCAGCGTTCAGCCGGGGGGCGACAGGAATTCACCCCTCCACTTT. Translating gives CSVQPGGDRNSPLHF.

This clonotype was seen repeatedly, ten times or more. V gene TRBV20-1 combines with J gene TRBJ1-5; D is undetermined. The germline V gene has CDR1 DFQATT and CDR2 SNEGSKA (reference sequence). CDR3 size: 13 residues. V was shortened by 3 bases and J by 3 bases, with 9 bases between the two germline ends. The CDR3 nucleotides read TGCAGTGCTAGGCCAGGATTCAATCAGCCCCAGCATTTT. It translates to CSARPGFNQPQHF.

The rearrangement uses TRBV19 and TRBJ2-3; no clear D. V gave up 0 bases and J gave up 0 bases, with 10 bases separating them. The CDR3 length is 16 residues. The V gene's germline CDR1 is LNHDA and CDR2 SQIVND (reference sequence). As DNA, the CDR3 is TGTGCCAGTAGTATAGATCCATCCCAGAGCACAGATACGCAGTATTTT. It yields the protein CASSIDPSQSTDTQYF.

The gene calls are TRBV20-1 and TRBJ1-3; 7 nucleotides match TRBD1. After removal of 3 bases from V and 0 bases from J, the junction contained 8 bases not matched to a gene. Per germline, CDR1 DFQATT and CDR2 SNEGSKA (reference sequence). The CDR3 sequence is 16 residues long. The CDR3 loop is CSARPGGLHSGNTIYF. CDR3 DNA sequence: TGCAGTGCTAGGCCAGGGGGACTGCACTCTGGAAACACCATATATTTT.

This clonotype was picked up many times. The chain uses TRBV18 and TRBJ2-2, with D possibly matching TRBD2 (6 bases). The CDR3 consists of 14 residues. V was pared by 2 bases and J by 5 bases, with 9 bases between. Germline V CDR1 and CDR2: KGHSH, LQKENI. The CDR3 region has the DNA TGTGCCAGCTCACCAGTGGGGAGGACCGGGGAGCTGTTTTTT. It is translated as CASSPVGRTGELFF.

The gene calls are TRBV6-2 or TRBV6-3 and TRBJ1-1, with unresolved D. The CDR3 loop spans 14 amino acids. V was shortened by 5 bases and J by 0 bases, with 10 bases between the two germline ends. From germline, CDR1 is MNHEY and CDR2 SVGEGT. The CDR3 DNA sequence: TGTGCCAGCAGTCCCCATAATATGAACACTGAAGCTTTCTTT. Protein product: CASSPHNMNTEAFF.

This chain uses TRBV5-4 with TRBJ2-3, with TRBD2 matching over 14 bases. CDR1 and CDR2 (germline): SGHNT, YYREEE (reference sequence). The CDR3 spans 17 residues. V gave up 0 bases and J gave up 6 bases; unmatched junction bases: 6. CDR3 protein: CASSLEGLAGGSDTQYF. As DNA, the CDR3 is TGTGCCAGCAGCTTGGAAGGACTAGCGGGGGGATCGGATACGCAGTATTTT.

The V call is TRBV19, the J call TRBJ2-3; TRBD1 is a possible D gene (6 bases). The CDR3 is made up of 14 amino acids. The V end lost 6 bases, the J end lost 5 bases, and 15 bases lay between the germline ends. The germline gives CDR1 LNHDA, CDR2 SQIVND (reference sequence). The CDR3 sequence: CASSRRGGVDTQYF. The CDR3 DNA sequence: TGTGCCAGTAGCAGGAGAGGGGGAGTAGATACGCAGTATTTT. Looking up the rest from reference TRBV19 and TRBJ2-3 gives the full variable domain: DGGITQSPKYLFRKEGQNVTLSCEQNLNHDAMYWYRQDPGQGLRLIYYSQIVNDFQKGDIAEGYSVSREKKESFPLTVTSAQKNPTAFYLCASSRRGGVDTQYFGPGTRLTVL.

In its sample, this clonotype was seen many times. DNA for the CDR3: TGTGCCAGCAGCCCATTCCACGATCAGCCCCAGCATTTT. It is translated as CASSPFHDQPQHF. The V call is TRBV7-8, the J call TRBJ1-5; no reliable D call. Germline V gives CDR1 SGHVS, CDR2 FQNEAQ. The CDR3 is 13 residues long. V gave up 5 bases and J gave up 5 bases, with 10 bases separating them.

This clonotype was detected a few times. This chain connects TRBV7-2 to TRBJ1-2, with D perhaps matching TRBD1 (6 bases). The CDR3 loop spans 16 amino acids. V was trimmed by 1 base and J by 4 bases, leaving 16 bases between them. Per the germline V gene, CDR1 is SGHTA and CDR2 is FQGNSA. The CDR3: CASSLGGQGLLYGYTF. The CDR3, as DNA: TGTGCCAGCAGCTTAGGGGGGCAGGGGCTGCTCTATGGCTACACCTTC.

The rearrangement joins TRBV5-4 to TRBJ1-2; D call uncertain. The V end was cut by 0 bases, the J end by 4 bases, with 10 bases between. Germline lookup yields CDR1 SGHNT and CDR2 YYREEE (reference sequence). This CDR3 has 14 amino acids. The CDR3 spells CASSLAADSYGYTF. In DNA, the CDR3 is TGTGCCAGCAGCTTGGCCGCAGATTCCTATGGCTACACCTTC.

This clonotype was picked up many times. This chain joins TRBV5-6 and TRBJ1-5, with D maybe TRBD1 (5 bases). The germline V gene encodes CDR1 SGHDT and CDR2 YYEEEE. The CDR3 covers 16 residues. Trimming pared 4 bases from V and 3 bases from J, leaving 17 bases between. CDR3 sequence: CASSTGPMDDNQPQHF. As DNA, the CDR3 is TGTGCCAGCAGCACGGGACCCATGGATGACAATCAGCCCCAGCATTTT.

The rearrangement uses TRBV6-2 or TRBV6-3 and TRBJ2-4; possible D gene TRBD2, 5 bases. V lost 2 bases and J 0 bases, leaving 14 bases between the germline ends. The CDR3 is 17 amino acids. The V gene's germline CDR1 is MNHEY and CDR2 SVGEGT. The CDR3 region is CASSYGGSAIAKNIQYF. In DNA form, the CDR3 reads TGTGCCAGCAGTTACGGAGGATCGGCCATAGCCAAAAACATTCAGTACTTC.

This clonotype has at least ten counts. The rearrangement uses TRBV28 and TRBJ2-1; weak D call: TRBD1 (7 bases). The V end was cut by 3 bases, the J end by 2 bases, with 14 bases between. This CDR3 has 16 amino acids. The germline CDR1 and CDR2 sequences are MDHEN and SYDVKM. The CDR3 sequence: CASSFSRGVTYNEQFF. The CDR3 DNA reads TGTGCCAGCAGTTTCTCCAGGGGGGTAACCTACAATGAGCAGTTCTTC.

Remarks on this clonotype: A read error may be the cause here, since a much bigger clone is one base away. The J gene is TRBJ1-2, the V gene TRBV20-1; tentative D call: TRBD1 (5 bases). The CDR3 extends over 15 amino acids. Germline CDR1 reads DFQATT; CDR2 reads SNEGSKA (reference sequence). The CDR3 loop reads CSARDGLGGNCGYTF. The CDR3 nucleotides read TGCAGTGCTAGAGATGGCTTGGGGGGTAACTGTGGCTACACCTTC.

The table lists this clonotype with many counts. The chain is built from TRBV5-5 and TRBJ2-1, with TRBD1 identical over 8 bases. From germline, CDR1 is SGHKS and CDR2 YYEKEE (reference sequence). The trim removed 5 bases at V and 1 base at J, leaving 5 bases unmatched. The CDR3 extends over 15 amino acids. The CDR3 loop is CASRFRQGSYNEQFF. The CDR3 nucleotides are TGTGCCAGCAGGTTCCGACAGGGGTCCTACAATGAGCAGTTCTTC.

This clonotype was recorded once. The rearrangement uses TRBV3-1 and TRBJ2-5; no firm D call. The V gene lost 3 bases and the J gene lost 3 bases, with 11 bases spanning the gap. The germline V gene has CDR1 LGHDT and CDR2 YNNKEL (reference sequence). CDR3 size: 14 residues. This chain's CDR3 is CASSHREVEETQYF. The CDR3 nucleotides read TGTGCCAGCAGCCACCGAGAGGTGGAAGAGACCCAGTACTTC.

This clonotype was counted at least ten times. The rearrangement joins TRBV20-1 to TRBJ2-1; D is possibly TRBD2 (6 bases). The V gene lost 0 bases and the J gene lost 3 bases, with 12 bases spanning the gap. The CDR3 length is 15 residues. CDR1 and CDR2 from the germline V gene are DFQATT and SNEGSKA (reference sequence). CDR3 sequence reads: CSARDFAGHYNEQFF. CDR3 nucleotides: TGCAGTGCTAGAGATTTTGCGGGGCACTACAATGAGCAGTTCTTC.